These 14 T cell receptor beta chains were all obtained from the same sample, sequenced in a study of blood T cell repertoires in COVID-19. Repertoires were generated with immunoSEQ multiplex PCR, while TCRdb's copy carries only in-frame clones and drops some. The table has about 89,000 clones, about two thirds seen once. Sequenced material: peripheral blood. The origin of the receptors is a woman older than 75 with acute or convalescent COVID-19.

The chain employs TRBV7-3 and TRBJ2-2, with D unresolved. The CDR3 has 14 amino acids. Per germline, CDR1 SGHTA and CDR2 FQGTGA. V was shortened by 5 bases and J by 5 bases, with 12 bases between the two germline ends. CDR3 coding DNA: TGTGCCAGCAGCCTAGACCCTGGTACCGGGGAGCTGTTTTTT. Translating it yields CASSLDPGTGELFF.

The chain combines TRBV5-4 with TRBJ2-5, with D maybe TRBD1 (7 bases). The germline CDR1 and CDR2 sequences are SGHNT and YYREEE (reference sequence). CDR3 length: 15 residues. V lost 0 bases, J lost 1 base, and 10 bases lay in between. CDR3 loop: CASSLGGDSQETQYF. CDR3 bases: TGTGCCAGCAGCTTGGGGGGGGACAGCCAAGAGACCCAGTACTTC.

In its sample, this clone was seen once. The CDR3 loop is CASSQGYNSPLHF. The CDR3 DNA follows: TGTGCCAGCAGCCAGGGATATAATTCACCCCTCCACTTT. The chain is built from TRBV7-3 and TRBJ1-6, with D possibly being TRBD1 (5 bases). Germline V gives CDR1 SGHTA, CDR2 FQGTGA. The V end was cut by 5 bases, the J end by 4 bases, with 6 bases between. The CDR3 length is 13 residues.

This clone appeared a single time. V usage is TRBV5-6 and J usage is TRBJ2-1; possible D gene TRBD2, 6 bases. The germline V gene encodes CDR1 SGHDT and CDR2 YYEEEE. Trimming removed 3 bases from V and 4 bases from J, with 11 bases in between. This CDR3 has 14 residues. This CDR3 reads CASSSAGPYNEQFF. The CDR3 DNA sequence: TGTGCCAGCAGCTCTGCGGGGCCTTACAATGAGCAGTTCTTC. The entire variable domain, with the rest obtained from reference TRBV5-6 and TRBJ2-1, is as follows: DAGVTQSPTHLIKTRGQQVTLRCSPKSGHDTVSWYQQALGQGPQFIFQYYEEEERQRGNFPDRFSGHQFPNYSSELNVNALLLGDSALYLCASSSAGPYNEQFFGPGTRLTVL.

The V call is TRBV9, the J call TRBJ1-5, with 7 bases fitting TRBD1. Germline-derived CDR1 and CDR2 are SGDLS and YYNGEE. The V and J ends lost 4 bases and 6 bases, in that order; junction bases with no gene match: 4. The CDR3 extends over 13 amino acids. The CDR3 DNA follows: TGTGCCAGCAGCTCTACAGGGGCTCAGCCCCAGCATTTT. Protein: CASSSTGAQPQHF.

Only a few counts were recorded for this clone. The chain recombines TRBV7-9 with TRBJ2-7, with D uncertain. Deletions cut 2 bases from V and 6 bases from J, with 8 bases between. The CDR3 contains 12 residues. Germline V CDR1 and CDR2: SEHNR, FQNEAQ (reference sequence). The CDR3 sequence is CASSLPGSEQYF. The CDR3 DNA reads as TGTGCCAGCAGCTTACCAGGATCCGAGCAGTACTTC.

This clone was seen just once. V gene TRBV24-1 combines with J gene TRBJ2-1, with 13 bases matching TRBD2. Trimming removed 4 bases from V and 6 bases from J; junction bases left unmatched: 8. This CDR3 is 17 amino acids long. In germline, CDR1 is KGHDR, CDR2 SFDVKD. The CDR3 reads CATSDSTSGGPVNEQFF. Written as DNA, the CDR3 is TGTGCCACCAGTGACTCGACTAGCGGGGGGCCCGTCAATGAGCAGTTCTTC.

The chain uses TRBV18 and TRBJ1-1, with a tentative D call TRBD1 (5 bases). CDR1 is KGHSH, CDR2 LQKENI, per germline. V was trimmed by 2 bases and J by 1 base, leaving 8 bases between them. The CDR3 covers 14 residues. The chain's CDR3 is CASSPNTGNTEAFF. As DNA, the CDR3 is TGTGCCAGCTCACCAAACACAGGGAACACTGAAGCTTTCTTT.

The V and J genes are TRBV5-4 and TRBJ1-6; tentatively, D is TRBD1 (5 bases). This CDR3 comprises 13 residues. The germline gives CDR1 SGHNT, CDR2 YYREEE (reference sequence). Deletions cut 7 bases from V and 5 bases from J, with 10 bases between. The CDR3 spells CASSREDNSPLHF. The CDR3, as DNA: TGTGCCAGCTCCAGGGAGGATAATTCACCCCTCCACTTT.

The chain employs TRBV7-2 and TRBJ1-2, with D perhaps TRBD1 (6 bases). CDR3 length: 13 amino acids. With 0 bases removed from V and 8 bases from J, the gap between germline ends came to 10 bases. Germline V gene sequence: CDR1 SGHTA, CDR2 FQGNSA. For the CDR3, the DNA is TGTGCCAGCAGCTTAGCCCAGGGGAGAGGCTACACCTTC. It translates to CASSLAQGRGYTF.

In nucleotides, the CDR3 is TGTGCCAGCAGCGCTCAGACAGATATCTCTGGAAACACCATATATTTT. As protein: CASSAQTDISGNTIYF. The rearrangement joins TRBV3-1 (or the pseudogene TRBV3-2) to TRBJ1-3; a possible D gene is TRBD1 (5 bases). The CDR3 runs 16 residues. V gave up 5 bases and J gave up 0 bases, with 14 bases separating them. Per germline, CDR1 LGHDT and CDR2 YNNKEL (reference sequence).

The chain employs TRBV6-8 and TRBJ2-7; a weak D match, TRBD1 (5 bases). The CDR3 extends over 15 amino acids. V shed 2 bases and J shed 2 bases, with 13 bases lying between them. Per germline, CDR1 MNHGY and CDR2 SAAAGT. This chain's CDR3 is CASSYPRATTYEQYF. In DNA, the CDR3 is TGTGCCAGCAGTTACCCCAGGGCTACCACCTACGAGCAGTACTTC.

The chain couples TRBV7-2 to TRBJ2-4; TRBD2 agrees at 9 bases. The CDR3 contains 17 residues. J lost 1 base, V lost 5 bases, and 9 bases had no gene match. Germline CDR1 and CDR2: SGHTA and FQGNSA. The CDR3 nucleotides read TGTGCCAGCAGCGTTCCGCGGGGGGGCGGGGCCAAAAACATTCAGTACTTC. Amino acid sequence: CASSVPRGGGAKNIQYF. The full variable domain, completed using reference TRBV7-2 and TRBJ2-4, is GAGVSQSPSNKVTEKGKDVELRCDPISGHTALYWYRQSLGQGLEFLIYFQGNSAPDKSGLPSDRFSAERTGGSVSTLTIQRTQQEDSAVYLCASSVPRGGGAKNIQYFGAGTRLSVL.

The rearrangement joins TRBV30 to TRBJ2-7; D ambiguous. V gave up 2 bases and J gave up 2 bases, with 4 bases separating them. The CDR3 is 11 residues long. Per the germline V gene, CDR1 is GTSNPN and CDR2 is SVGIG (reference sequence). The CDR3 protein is CAWSQTYEQYF. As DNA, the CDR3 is TGTGCCTGGAGTCAGACCTACGAGCAGTACTTC.